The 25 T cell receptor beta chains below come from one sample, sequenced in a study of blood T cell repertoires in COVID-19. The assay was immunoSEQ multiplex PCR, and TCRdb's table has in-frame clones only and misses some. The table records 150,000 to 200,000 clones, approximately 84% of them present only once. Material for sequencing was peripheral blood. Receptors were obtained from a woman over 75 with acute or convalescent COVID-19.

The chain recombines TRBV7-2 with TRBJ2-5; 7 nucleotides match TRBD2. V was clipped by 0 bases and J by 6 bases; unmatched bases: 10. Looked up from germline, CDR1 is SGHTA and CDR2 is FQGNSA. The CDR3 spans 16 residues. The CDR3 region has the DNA TGTGCCAGCAGCTTAGCTGGGCGGGAGTTTGATAAGACCCAGTACTTC. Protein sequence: CASSLAGREFDKTQYF.

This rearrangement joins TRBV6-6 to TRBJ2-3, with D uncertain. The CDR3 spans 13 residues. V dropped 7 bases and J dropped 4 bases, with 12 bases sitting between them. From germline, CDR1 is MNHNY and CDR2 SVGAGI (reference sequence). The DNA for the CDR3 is TGTGCCAGCATGCCCCCTTCAGCAGATACGCAGTATTTT. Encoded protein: CASMPPSADTQYF.

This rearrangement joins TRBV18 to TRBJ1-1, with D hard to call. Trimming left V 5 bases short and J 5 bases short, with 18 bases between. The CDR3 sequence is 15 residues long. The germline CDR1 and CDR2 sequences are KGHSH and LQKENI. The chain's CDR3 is CASSAKEGGGTEAFF. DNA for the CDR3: TGTGCCAGCTCAGCCAAGGAGGGAGGAGGGACTGAAGCTTTCTTT.

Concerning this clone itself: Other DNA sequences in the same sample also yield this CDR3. For the CDR3, the DNA is TGCGCCAGCAGCTTGGTCCGGACAGGCTCCTACGAGCAGTACTTC. It yields the protein CASSLVRTGSYEQYF. This chain links TRBV5-1 with TRBJ2-7, with 7 bases matching TRBD1. CDR1 SGHRS and CDR2 YFSETQ come from the germline V gene. The CDR3 runs to 15 residues. V trimming: 0 bases; J trimming: 0 bases; junction bases outside the gene matches: 3.

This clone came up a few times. The CDR3 region is CATSWTGTNEKLFF. The CDR3 nucleotides read TGTGCCACCAGCTGGACAGGGACTAATGAAAAACTGTTTTTT. The rearrangement links TRBV15 to TRBJ1-4; 8 nucleotides line up with TRBD1. Germline V lookup: CDR1 LNHNV, CDR2 YYDKDF (reference sequence). The CDR3 has 14 amino acids. After removal of 5 bases from V and 2 bases from J, the junction contained 1 base not matched to a gene.

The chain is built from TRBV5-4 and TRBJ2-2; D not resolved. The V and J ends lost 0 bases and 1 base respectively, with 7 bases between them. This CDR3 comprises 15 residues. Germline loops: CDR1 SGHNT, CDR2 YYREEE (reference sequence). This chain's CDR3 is CASSLAAKNTGELFF. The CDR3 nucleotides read TGTGCCAGCAGCTTGGCAGCGAAGAACACCGGGGAGCTGTTTTTT.

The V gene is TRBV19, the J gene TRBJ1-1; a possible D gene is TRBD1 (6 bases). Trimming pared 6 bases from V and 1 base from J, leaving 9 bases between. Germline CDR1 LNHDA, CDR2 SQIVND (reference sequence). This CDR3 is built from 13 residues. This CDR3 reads CASRGHQNTEAFF. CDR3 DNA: TGTGCCAGTAGGGGACACCAGAACACTGAAGCTTTCTTT.

CDR3 protein: CSAHLHRTGAYNEQFF. The CDR3 DNA is TGCAGCGCCCACCTTCACCGGACAGGGGCCTACAATGAGCAGTTCTTC. The rearrangement links TRBV29-1 to TRBJ2-1, with TRBD1 matching 9 bases. Germline CDR1 is SQVTM and CDR2 is ANQGSEA. The CDR3 spans 16 residues. Trimming took 7 bases from V and 2 from J; bases not matched to a gene: 12.

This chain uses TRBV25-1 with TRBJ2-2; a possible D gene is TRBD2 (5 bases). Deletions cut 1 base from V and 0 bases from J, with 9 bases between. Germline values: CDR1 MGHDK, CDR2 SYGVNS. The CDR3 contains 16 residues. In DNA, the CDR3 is TGTGCCAGCAGTGAATCCGGACTGGCGAACACCGGGGAGCTGTTTTTT. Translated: CASSESGLANTGELFF.

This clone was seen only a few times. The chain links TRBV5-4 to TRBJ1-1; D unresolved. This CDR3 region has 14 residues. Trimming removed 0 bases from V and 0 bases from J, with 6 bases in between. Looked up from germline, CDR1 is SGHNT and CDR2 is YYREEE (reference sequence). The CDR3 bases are TGTGCCAGCAGCTTGGGACAAATGAACACTGAAGCTTTCTTT. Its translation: CASSLGQMNTEAFF.

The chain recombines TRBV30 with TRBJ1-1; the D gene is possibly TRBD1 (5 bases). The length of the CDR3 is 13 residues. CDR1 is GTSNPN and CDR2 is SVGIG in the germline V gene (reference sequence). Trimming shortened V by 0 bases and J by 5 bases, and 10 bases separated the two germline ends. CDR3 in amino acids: CAWSVQPGTEAFF. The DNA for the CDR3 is TGTGCCTGGAGTGTTCAGCCAGGGACTGAAGCTTTCTTT.

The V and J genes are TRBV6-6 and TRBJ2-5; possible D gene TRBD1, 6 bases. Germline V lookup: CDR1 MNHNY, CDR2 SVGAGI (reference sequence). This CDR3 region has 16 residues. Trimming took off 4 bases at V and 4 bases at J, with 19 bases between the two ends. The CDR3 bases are TGTGCCAGCAGTTCTGGACAGATGCGGTTTTTAGAGACCCAGTACTTC. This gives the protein CASSSGQMRFLETQYF.

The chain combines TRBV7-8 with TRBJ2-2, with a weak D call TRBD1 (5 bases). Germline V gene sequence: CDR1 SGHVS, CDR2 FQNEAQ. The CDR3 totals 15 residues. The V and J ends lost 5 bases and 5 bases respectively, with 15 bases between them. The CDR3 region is CASSVGRVTTGELFF. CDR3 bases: TGTGCCAGCAGCGTGGGCAGGGTAACTACCGGGGAGCTGTTTTTT.

Here the CDR3 reads CASSSGTSGREETQYF. The CDR3 DNA reads as TGCGCCAGCAGCTCTGGGACTAGCGGGAGGGAAGAGACCCAGTACTTC. V usage is TRBV5-1 and J usage is TRBJ2-5; the match to TRBD2 covers 16 bases. V gave up 3 bases and J gave up 3 bases; unmatched junction bases: 2. CDR3 length equals 16 residues. Germline CDR1 is SGHRS and CDR2 is YFSETQ.

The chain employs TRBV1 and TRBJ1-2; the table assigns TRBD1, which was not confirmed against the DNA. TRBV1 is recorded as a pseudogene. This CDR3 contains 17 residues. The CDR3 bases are TGCACCAGCAGCCAAGATCTAGATTTCGAGGCGACAGGCGGCTACACCTTC. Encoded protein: CTSSQDLDFEATGGYTF.

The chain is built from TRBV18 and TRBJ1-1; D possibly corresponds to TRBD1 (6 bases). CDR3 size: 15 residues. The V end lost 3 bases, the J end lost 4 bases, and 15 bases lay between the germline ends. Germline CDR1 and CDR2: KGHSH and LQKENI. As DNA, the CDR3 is TGTGCCAGCTCACCTACGCAGGGGCGAACCACTGAAGCTTTCTTT. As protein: CASSPTQGRTTEAFF.

The CDR3 loop is CASRPQGAETQYF. Written as DNA, the CDR3 is TGTGCCAGCAGGCCTCAGGGGGCCGAGACCCAGTACTTC. The chain couples TRBV27 to TRBJ2-5; 8 bases are a match to TRBD1. This CDR3 has 13 residues. The trim removed 6 bases at V and 5 bases at J, leaving 5 bases unmatched. CDR1 and CDR2 (germline): MNHEY, SMNVEV (reference sequence).

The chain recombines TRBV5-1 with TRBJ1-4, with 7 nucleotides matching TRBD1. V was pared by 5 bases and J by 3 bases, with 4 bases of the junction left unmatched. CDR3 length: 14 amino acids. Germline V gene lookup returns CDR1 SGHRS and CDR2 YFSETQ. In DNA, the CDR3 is TGCGCCAGCAGGTCGGGACAGCCTAATGAAAAACTGTTTTTT. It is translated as CASRSGQPNEKLFF.

CDR3 bases: TGCGCCAGCACGACAGGGGCCGAAGCTTTCTTT. Its protein product is CASTTGAEAFF. The gene calls are TRBV5-1 and TRBJ1-1; TRBD1 aligns across 8 bases. This CDR3 comprises 11 residues. CDR1 is SGHRS and CDR2 is YFSETQ in the germline V gene. Trimming removed 6 bases from V and 8 bases from J; junction bases left unmatched: 3.

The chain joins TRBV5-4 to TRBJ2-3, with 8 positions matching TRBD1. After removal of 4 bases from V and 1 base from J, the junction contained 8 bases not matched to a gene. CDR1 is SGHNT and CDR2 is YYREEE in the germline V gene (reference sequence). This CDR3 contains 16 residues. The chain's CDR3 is CASSPAPGQGTDTQYF. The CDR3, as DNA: TGTGCCAGCAGCCCAGCCCCGGGACAGGGCACAGATACGCAGTATTTT.

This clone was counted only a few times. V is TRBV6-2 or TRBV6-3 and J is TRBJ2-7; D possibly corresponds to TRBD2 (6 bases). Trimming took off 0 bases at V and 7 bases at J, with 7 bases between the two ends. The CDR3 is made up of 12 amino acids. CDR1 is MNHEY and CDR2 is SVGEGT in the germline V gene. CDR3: CASSYSGREQYF. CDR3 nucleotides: TGTGCCAGCAGTTACTCGGGGAGGGAGCAGTACTTC.

In DNA form, the CDR3 reads TGCGCCAGCAGTGAAGGGACAGGGGGCGCGGGAGGTTCCGAGCAGTACTTC. It codes for CASSEGTGGAGGSEQYF. This chain links TRBV10-1 with TRBJ2-7; 12 bases map to TRBD1. Germline V lookup: CDR1 WNHNN, CDR2 SYGVQD (reference sequence). CDR3 length equals 17 residues. V shed 3 bases, J shed 6 bases, and the junction held 12 bases outside the gene matches.

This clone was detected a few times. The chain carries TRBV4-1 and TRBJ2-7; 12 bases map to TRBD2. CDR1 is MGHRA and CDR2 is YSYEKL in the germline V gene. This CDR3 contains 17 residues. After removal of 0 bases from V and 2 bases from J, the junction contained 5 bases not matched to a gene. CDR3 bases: TGCGCCAGCAGCCAAGATCGGCTAGCGGGAGGGCCCTACGAGCAGTACTTC. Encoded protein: CASSQDRLAGGPYEQYF.

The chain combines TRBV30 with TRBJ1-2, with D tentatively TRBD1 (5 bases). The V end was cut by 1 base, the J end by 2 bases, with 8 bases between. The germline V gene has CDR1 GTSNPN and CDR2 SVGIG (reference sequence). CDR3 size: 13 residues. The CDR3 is CAWSGQNNYGYTF. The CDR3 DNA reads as TGTGCCTGGAGTGGACAGAACAACTATGGCTACACCTTC. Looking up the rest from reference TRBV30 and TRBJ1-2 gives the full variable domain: SQTIHQWPATLVQPVGSPLSLECTVEGTSNPNLYWYRQAAGRGLQLLFYSVGIGQISSEVPQNLSASRPQDRQFILSSKKLLLSDSGFYLCAWSGQNNYGYTFGSGTRLTVV.

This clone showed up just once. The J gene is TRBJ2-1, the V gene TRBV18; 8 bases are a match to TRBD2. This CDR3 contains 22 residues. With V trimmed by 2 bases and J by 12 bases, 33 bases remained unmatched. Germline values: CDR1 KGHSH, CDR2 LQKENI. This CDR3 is CASSPTLQGAGASRSHLIWQFF. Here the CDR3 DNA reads TGTGCCAGCTCACCAACTTTACAGGGAGCGGGAGCATCACGCTCGCATTTAATTTGGCAGTTCTTC.